This T cell receptor (beta chain) was sequenced in a study of T cells in localized non-small cell lung cancer. General study findings and limits: Appearances in adjacent lung were noted for a median approximately 52 of the top 100 tumor clones. With higher T cell density in blood came longer overall survival.

TCRdb's table, derived via immunoSEQ multiplex PCR, lists solely in-frame clones and lacks some. Of 1,500 to 2,000 clones in the sample, 32% are singletons; the top ten hold around 26%. CDR1 is MNHGY, CDR2 SAAAGT, per germline. The CDR3 runs to 15 residues. V was clipped by 0 bases and J by 6 bases, with 12 bases between them. Each adjacent lung sample was taken at least 2 cm from the tumor margin and was free of atypia. About this clone itself: Its matching antigen is unknown.

This TCR derives from a female donor of 60 years or more with stage I lung adenocarcinoma. This chain joins TRBV6-8 and TRBJ1-5, with D possibly TRBD1 on 5 matching bases. Sequenced here: normal lung tissue next to the tumor, sampled before any cancer treatment. The CDR3 loop reads CASSYSYLGLQPQHF. The CDR3 DNA reads as TGTGCCAGCAGTTACTCTTACCTGGGGCTTCAGCCCCAGCATTTT.